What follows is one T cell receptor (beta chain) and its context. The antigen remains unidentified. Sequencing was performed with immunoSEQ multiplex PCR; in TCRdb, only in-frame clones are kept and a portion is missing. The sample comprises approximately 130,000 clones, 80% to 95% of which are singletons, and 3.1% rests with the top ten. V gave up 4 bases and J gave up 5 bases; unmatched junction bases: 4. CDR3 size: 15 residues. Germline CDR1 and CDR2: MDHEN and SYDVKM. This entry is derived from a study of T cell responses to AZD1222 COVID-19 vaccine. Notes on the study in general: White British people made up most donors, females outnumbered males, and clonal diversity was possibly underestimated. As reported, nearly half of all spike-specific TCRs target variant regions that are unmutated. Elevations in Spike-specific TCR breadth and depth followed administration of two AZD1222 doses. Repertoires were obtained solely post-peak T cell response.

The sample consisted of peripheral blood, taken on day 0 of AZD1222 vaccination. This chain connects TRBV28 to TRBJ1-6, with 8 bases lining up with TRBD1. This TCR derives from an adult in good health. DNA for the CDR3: TGTGCCAGCAGTTCCGGACAGGGAAATAATTCACCCCTCCACTTT. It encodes CASSSGQGNNSPLHF.